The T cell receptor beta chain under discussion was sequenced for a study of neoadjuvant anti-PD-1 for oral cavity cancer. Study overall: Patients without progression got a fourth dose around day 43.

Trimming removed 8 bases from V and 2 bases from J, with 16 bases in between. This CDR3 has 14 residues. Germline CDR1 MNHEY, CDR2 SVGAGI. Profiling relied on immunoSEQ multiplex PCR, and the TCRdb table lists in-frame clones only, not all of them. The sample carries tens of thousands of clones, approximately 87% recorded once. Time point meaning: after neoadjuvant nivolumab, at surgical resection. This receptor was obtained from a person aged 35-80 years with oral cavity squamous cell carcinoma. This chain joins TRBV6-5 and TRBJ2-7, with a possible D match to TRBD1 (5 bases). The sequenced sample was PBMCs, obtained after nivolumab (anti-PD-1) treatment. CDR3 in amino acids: CASRAWGYTYEQYF. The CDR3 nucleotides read TGTGCCAGCCGCGCCTGGGGCTATACCTACGAGCAGTACTTC.